The clone carrying this T cell receptor beta chain was detected only a few times. The antigen is undetermined. Using immunoSEQ multiplex PCR, the repertoire was profiled, and TCRdb retains in-frame clones only, with some absent. The table includes 55,000 to 65,000 clones, over 75% detected once. The CDR3 contains 13 residues. Germline V gives CDR1 SGHDN, CDR2 FVKESK. V lost 1 base, J lost 3 bases, and 6 bases lay in between. This record belongs to a study of OX40 agonist ivuxolimab in advanced cancers. Background on the study: Ivuxolimab doses were 0.01, 0.1, 0.3, 1.5, 3 or 10 mg/kg every 2 weeks. Cohort: roughly 79% men, mean age approximately 60, aged about 20 to 85. Study findings and constraints: The antigen specificity of the peripheral T cells (those that were expanded) was not determined. Clones of CD4+ and CD8+ blood T cells grew by week 6 at doses of 0.1 to 3.0 mg/kg.

The chain recombines TRBV14 with TRBJ1-2; D remains ambiguous. Material: CD4+ or CD8+ T cells sorted from blood, obtained in a trial of the OX40 agonist ivuxolimab. This receptor was obtained from an adult with an advanced solid tumor such as melanoma, head and neck, liver or kidney cancer. The chain's CDR3 is CASSQVMYYGYTF. CDR3 bases: TGTGCCAGCAGCCAAGTAATGTACTATGGCTACACCTTC.